Each of the 19 T cell receptor beta chains below was sequenced from the same sample in a study of cytomegalovirus exposure and HLA in healthy donors. The assay was immunoSEQ multiplex PCR, and TCRdb's table has in-frame clones only and misses some. The data hold around 130,000 clones, with 88% observed a single time. Sequencing was performed on PBMCs. These receptors came from a man aged 25-45 years in good health and CMV-seronegative.

The chain is built from TRBV15 and TRBJ1-5; D not resolved. Trimming left V 5 bases short and J 3 bases short, with 5 bases between. From germline, CDR1 is LNHNV and CDR2 YYDKDF (reference sequence). The CDR3 sequence is 12 residues long. CDR3: CATSSHNQPQHF. In nucleotides, the CDR3 is TGTGCCACCAGCTCCCACAATCAGCCCCAGCATTTT.

This chain links TRBV2 with TRBJ2-5; possible D gene TRBD2, 6 bases. Trimming cost V 4 bases and J 7 bases, with 13 bases left between them. Germline CDR1 and CDR2: SNHLY and FYNNEI. CDR3 size: 13 residues. CDR3 amino acids: CASSATSPGTQYF. Written as DNA, the CDR3 is TGTGCCAGCAGTGCCACTAGCCCTGGGACCCAGTACTTC.

The chain combines TRBV19 with TRBJ1-1; D gene ambiguous. The V and J ends lost 5 bases and 1 base respectively, with 14 bases between them. Germline loops: CDR1 LNHDA, CDR2 SQIVND (reference sequence). The CDR3 length is 15 residues. The CDR3 sequence: CASSSSGKSNTEAFF. The CDR3 coding sequence is TGTGCCAGTAGTTCTTCGGGGAAATCGAACACTGAAGCTTTCTTT.

This chain links TRBV19 with TRBJ2-7; 10 bases align to TRBD2. The CDR3 runs 17 residues. V trimming: 4 bases; J trimming: 1 base; junction bases outside the gene matches: 10. Germline loops: CDR1 LNHDA, CDR2 SQIVND (reference sequence). The CDR3 region has the DNA TGTGCCAGTAGTACGGAGAGGGGACTAGCGTATTCCTACGAGCAGTACTTC. Its translation: CASSTERGLAYSYEQYF.

This rearrangement joins TRBV7-3 to TRBJ1-1; D call uncertain. This CDR3 comprises 15 residues. V was clipped by 0 bases and J by 3 bases, with 11 bases between them. Germline V CDR1 and CDR2: SGHTA, FQGTGA. As DNA, the CDR3 is TGTGCCAGCAGCTTAACGTACGCAGATTACACTGAAGCTTTCTTT. Protein: CASSLTYADYTEAFF.

The chain uses TRBV11-2 and TRBJ1-2; maybe TRBD1 (6 bases). The CDR3 sequence is 16 residues long. Trimming removed 5 bases from V and 8 bases from J, with 24 bases in between. Looked up from germline, CDR1 is SGHAT and CDR2 is FQNNGV. The CDR3 nucleotides read TGTGCCAGCAGCCAGGCCGGGACAACCTATACCAGGGGCTACACCTTC. Encoded protein: CASSQAGTTYTRGYTF.

The V gene is TRBV5-6, the J gene TRBJ2-1; D is unclear. Trimming took 1 base from V and 5 from J, leaving 10 bases between them. Germline V lookup: CDR1 SGHDT, CDR2 YYEEEE. The length of the CDR3 is 14 residues. CDR3 region: CASSLRRFHNEQFF. CDR3 DNA: TGTGCCAGCAGCTTGCGCAGGTTTCACAATGAGCAGTTCTTC.

The chain recombines TRBV2 with TRBJ2-3, with 8 bases aligning to TRBD2. The germline CDR1 and CDR2 sequences are SNHLY and FYNNEI. The length of the CDR3 is 12 residues. V gave up 6 bases and J gave up 4 bases; unmatched junction bases: 0. The CDR3 nucleotides read TGTGCCAGCAGGACTAGCGCAGATACGCAGTATTTT. Amino acids: CASRTSADTQYF.

The chain carries TRBV7-2 and TRBJ2-3; D remains unclear. Germline CDR1 reads SGHTA; CDR2 reads FQGNSA. The ends were cut back, 1 base at V and 5 bases at J, with 10 bases in the middle. The CDR3 is 14 amino acids. The CDR3: CASSLDSTRDTQYF. CDR3 in DNA: TGTGCCAGCAGCTTAGACTCAACTCGAGATACGCAGTATTTT.

V and J are TRBV5-1 and TRBJ2-1; TRBD2 aligns across 13 bases. J lost 9 bases, V lost 5 bases, and 8 bases had no gene match. Germline-derived CDR1 and CDR2 are SGHRS and YFSETQ. The CDR3 consists of 15 residues. The CDR3 is CASRLLAGGPGEQFF. In DNA, the CDR3 is TGCGCCAGCAGATTACTAGCGGGAGGGCCGGGTGAGCAGTTCTTC.

The gene calls are TRBV2 and TRBJ2-3; 7 nucleotides align to TRBD2. The V and J ends lost 10 bases and 3 bases, in that order; junction bases with no gene match: 7. The CDR3 covers 13 residues. From germline, CDR1 is SNHLY and CDR2 FYNNEI. CDR3 in DNA: TGTGCCACCAACAGCGGGACTACAGATACGCAGTATTTT. This codes for CATNSGTTDTQYF. The full variable domain, with the rest looked up from reference TRBV2 and TRBJ2-3, is EPEVTQTPSHQVTQMGQEVILRCVPISNHLYFYWYRQILGQKVEFLVSFYNNEISEKSEIFDDQFSVERPDGSNFTLKIRSTKLEDSAMYFCATNSGTTDTQYFGPGTRLTVL.

The chain is built from TRBV14 and TRBJ2-6, with 13 bases identical to TRBD2. The length of the CDR3 is 19 residues. Germline V gene data show CDR1 as SGHDN and CDR2 as FVKESK. V shed 1 base and J 4 bases; nucleotides not matched to a gene: 7. The DNA of the CDR3 is TGTGCCAGCAGCCAAGGGACTAGCGGGAGAATTGCCGGGGCCAACGTCCTGACTTTC. Residues: CASSQGTSGRIAGANVLTF.

The chain employs TRBV7-2 and TRBJ2-1; 8 positions match TRBD2. Looked up from germline, CDR1 is SGHTA and CDR2 is FQGNSA. CDR3 length: 14 amino acids. J was trimmed by 8 bases and V by 5 bases; bases with no gene match: 8. The CDR3 reads CASSRETSVYEQFF. CDR3 nucleotides: TGTGCCAGCAGCAGAGAGACTAGCGTCTATGAGCAGTTCTTC.

This clone was recorded a few times. V and J are TRBV5-1 and TRBJ2-3; 8 bases match TRBD2. This CDR3 spans 16 amino acids. The germline CDR1 and CDR2 sequences are SGHRS and YFSETQ. Unmatched junction bases numbered 4, after V lost 0 bases and J lost 1 base. CDR3 sequence: CASSLDTAGGTDTQYF. The DNA of the CDR3 is TGCGCCAGCAGCTTGGACACAGCGGGGGGCACAGATACGCAGTATTTT. Based on the CDR3 plus reference TRBV5-1 and TRBJ2-3, the full variable domain is KAGVTQTPRYLIKTRGQQVTLSCSPISGHRSVSWYQQTPGQGLQFLFEYFSETQRNKGNFPGRFSGRQFSNSRSEMNVSTLELGDSALYLCASSLDTAGGTDTQYFGPGTRLTVL.

The J gene is TRBJ2-1, the V gene TRBV7-7, with D possibly matching TRBD2 (7 bases). This CDR3 region has 17 residues. Trimming removed 2 bases at V and 9 bases at J, with 23 bases between. The V gene's germline CDR1 is SSHAT and CDR2 FNYEAQ (reference sequence). The CDR3 coding sequence is TGTGCCAGCAGCTTATATCGGGGGGCGAAAGAAGGGAGTGAGCAGTTCTTC. It translates to CASSLYRGAKEGSEQFF.

The chain employs TRBV5-1 and TRBJ2-3; unclear D gene. The germline V gene has CDR1 SGHRS and CDR2 YFSETQ. This CDR3 has 14 amino acids. V was pared by 0 bases and J by 1 base, with 6 bases between. The DNA of the CDR3 is TGCGCCAGCAGCTTGGATGTAGGCACAGATACGCAGTATTTT. It is translated as CASSLDVGTDTQYF.

The chain joins TRBV19 to TRBJ1-2; no reliable D call. V gave up 5 bases and J gave up 4 bases, with 11 bases separating them. The CDR3 has 13 amino acids. Germline lookup yields CDR1 LNHDA and CDR2 SQIVND (reference sequence). As DNA, the CDR3 is TGTGCCAGTAGTGTAGCAGCGGGCTATGGCTACACCTTC. Amino acids: CASSVAAGYGYTF.

The V and J genes are TRBV10-3 and TRBJ1-1, with TRBD1 matching over 8 bases. CDR1 and CDR2 from the germline V gene are ENHRY and SYGVKD. This CDR3 region has 14 residues. V lost 3 bases, J lost 1 base, and 1 base stayed unmatched. CDR3 in DNA: TGTGCCATCAGTGAACAGGGGGAGAACACTGAAGCTTTCTTT. Protein sequence: CAISEQGENTEAFF.

The rearrangement joins TRBV18 to TRBJ1-2; 9 nucleotides agree with TRBD1. This CDR3 has 17 residues. V was pared by 4 bases and J by 6 bases, with 15 bases of the junction left unmatched. CDR1 KGHSH and CDR2 LQKENI come from the germline V gene. The CDR3 nucleotides are TGTGCCAGCTCACGACGGGACAGGGCCTCCCTTGAGGATGGCTACACCTTC. It translates to CASSRRDRASLEDGYTF.